Only a few counts were recorded for the clone carrying this T cell receptor beta chain. Its antigen is unidentified. Germline lookup yields CDR1 SGHRS and CDR2 YFSETQ. V was clipped by 2 bases and J by 5 bases; unmatched bases: 6. The CDR3 has 15 amino acids. This entry is derived from a study of cytomegalovirus exposure and HLA in healthy donors. In the study overall: Unique TCRs numbering some 80 million, obtained from HLA-typed donors, made up an early data release.

Study-level findings and limits: V- and J-gene trimming of TCR beta was linked (in a later analysis) to a missense DCLRE1C variant. In a later analysis, HLA-associated beta chains showed higher expansion and lower generation probabilities than comparable chains. Immune exposure information comprised only CMV serostatus.

PCR primers comprised 60 Vbeta and 13 Jbeta primers. TCRdb's table, derived via immunoSEQ multiplex PCR, lists solely in-frame clones and lacks some. The sample shows 200,000 to 250,000 clones, 65% to 75% of them seen only once. This TCR came from a woman in her twenties or thirties in good health and CMV-seronegative. Sequenced material: PBMCs. The genes are TRBV5-1 and TRBJ2-5; TRBD1 matches 10 bases. CDR3 region: CASSFTDRGYETQYF. In nucleotides, the CDR3 is TGCGCCAGCAGCTTTACGGACAGGGGGTATGAGACCCAGTACTTC.